Presented here are 17 T cell receptor beta chains from one specimen sequenced in a study of CD8+CD57+ T cells in acquired aplastic anemia. According to the study, genomic DNA was the template for TCR beta VDJ and CDR3 profiling. TCRdb analysed the reads with MiXCR anew, one entry per CDR3 protein. The data hold around 220,000 distinct CDR3 sequences, with almost 50% observed a single time. Patients picked for sequencing had shown CD8+CD57+ cell expansion detected by flow cytometry. The specimen sequenced was sorted CD4+, CD8+, or CD8+CD57+ T cells (not recorded which) from PBMCs. The receptors here all came from a human donor with aplastic anemia.

The V gene is TRBV2, the J gene TRBJ2-2; possibly TRBD2 for D (6 bases). Per germline, CDR1 SNHLY and CDR2 FYNNEI. The CDR3 runs to 16 residues. V was cut by 4 bases and J by 0 bases, with 12 bases left in between. CDR3 sequence: CASSGSGLTNTGELFF. The CDR3 DNA reads as TGTGCCAGCAGTGGGAGCGGACTAACGAACACCGGGGAGCTGTTTTTT.

This clonotype was picked up many times. The chain combines TRBV9 with TRBJ2-2; 7 nucleotides align to TRBD2. Germline values: CDR1 SGDLS, CDR2 YYNGEE. V lost 5 bases, J lost 1 base, and 2 bases stayed unmatched. The CDR3 has 14 residues. The CDR3, as DNA: TGTGCCAGCAGGGGCGGGGGGAACACCGGGGAGCTGTTTTTT. Translating it yields CASRGGGNTGELFF. The complete variable domain, with remaining parts taken from reference TRBV9 and TRBJ2-2, reads DSGVTQTPKHLITATGQRVTLRCSPRSGDLSVYWYQQSLDQGLQFLIQYYNGEERAKGNILERFSAQQFPDLHSELNLSSLELGDSALYFCASRGGGNTGELFFGEGSRLTVL.

The gene calls are TRBV20-1 and TRBJ2-7, with 11 positions matching TRBD1. The germline CDR1 and CDR2 sequences are DFQATT and SNEGSKA (reference sequence). The CDR3 contains 15 residues. The trim removed 5 bases at V and 7 bases at J, leaving 13 bases unmatched. CDR3 DNA sequence: TGCAGTGCTGGGGGACATGGACAGGGGGCGAAGGAGCAGTACTTC. As protein: CSAGGHGQGAKEQYF.

V is TRBV6-5 and J is TRBJ1-6, with 11 bases fitting TRBD1. V was pared by 5 bases and J by 8 bases, with 14 bases of the junction left unmatched. Germline V lookup: CDR1 MNHEY, CDR2 SVGAGI. The CDR3 loop spans 18 amino acids. CDR3 bases: TGTGCCAGCAGTGAATATCTCGGGACAGGGGGATGGGATTCACCCCTCCACTTT. Amino acid sequence: CASSEYLGTGGWDSPLHF.

V and J are TRBV5-1 and TRBJ2-7, with 10 nucleotides matching TRBD2. After removal of 4 bases from V and 3 bases from J, the junction contained 13 bases not matched to a gene. Germline CDR1 and CDR2: SGHRS and YFSETQ. CDR3 length: 17 residues. The CDR3 loop is CASSQERGGLDRYEQYF. The CDR3 nucleotides read TGCGCCAGCAGCCAAGAGCGGGGGGGTTTGGACCGCTACGAGCAGTACTTC.

This chain joins TRBV11-2 and TRBJ2-6; 7 bases agree with TRBD2. V lost 1 base to trimming and J lost 0 bases; unmatched junction nucleotides: 9. CDR1 and CDR2 (germline): SGHAT, FQNNGV. The CDR3 is 19 residues long. The CDR3 sequence: CASSLGGRADASGANVLTF. For the CDR3, the DNA is TGTGCCAGCAGCTTAGGGGGGAGGGCCGATGCCTCTGGGGCCAACGTCCTGACTTTC.

This clonotype has a handful of counts. This chain links TRBV9 with TRBJ2-1, with D possibly being TRBD2 (6 bases). The CDR3 covers 17 residues. The V gene's germline CDR1 is SGDLS and CDR2 YYNGEE. The ends were cut back, 0 bases at V and 8 bases at J, with 21 bases in the middle. Written as DNA, the CDR3 is TGTGCCAGCAGCGTAGAAGGCGGGGCTCCGGGCTTTGATGAGCAGTTCTTC. Its translation is CASSVEGGAPGFDEQFF. Filled out from reference TRBV9 and TRBJ2-1, the complete variable domain reads DSGVTQTPKHLITATGQRVTLRCSPRSGDLSVYWYQQSLDQGLQFLIQYYNGEERAKGNILERFSAQQFPDLHSELNLSSLELGDSALYFCASSVEGGAPGFDEQFFGPGTRLTVL.

Only a few counts were recorded for this clonotype. This sequence joins TRBV28 and TRBJ1-4; no reliable D call. Looked up from germline, CDR1 is MDHEN and CDR2 is SYDVKM. The V gene lost 6 bases and the J gene lost 4 bases, with 6 bases spanning the gap. The CDR3 runs 12 residues. The CDR3 reads CASRIFNEKLFF. The CDR3 bases are TGTGCCAGCAGAATCTTTAATGAAAAACTGTTTTTT.

The V and J genes are TRBV5-4 and TRBJ2-7; maybe TRBD2 (6 bases). Per germline, CDR1 SGHNT and CDR2 YYREEE (reference sequence). The CDR3 extends over 14 amino acids. Deletions cut 5 bases from V and 6 bases from J, with 18 bases between. CDR3 region: CASSRGTALGEQYF. CDR3 coding DNA: TGTGCCAGCAGTCGGGGGACCGCCTTGGGCGAGCAGTACTTC.

The chain uses TRBV12-3 or TRBV12-4 and TRBJ1-2; D gene uncertain. The CDR3 length is 14 residues. The V end was cut by 1 base, the J end by 3 bases, with 9 bases between. The CDR3 sequence is CASSLGTWDYGYTF. CDR3 DNA: TGTGCCAGCAGTTTAGGGACGTGGGACTATGGCTACACCTTC.

This clonotype was seen many times. The rearrangement uses TRBV6-1 and TRBJ1-1; possible D gene TRBD1, 6 bases. Germline CDR1 MNHNS, CDR2 SASEGT. Trimming stripped 6 bases from V and 4 bases from J, with 12 bases between. The CDR3 spans 13 residues. The CDR3 region is CASRPSGVTEAFF. The CDR3 DNA reads as TGTGCCAGCAGGCCGTCAGGGGTCACTGAAGCTTTCTTT.

Comment on this clonotype: The junction shows a germline mismatch at one end, possibly a read error. V gene TRBV2 combines with J gene TRBJ2-5; 14 bases are shared with TRBD2. This CDR3 comprises 17 residues. The germline gives CDR1 SNHLY, CDR2 FYNNEI. The CDR3 nucleotides are TGTGCCAGCAGTGGGACTAGCGGGGGGCTGTACCAAGAGACCCAGTCCTTC. This encodes CASSGTSGGLYQETQSF.

This chain connects TRBV7-6 to TRBJ1-1, with 7 bases identical to TRBD1. The junction had 4 bases not matched to a gene; V was cut back by 5 bases and J by 1 base. The V gene's germline CDR1 is SGHVS and CDR2 FNYEAQ. There are 14 residues in the CDR3. The CDR3 loop reads CASSAGQKNTEAFF. CDR3 coding DNA: TGTGCCAGCAGCGCGGGACAGAAGAACACTGAAGCTTTCTTT.

V usage is TRBV18 and J usage is TRBJ1-1; D gene unclear. The germline V and J ends were trimmed by 1 base and 4 bases, with 13 bases remaining between them. This CDR3 is built from 15 residues. Germline CDR1 KGHSH, CDR2 LQKENI. The CDR3: CASSPLDGVGTEAFF. In DNA, the CDR3 is TGTGCCAGCTCACCACTGGACGGGGTCGGCACTGAAGCTTTCTTT.

A note on this clonotype: A read error is possible here, since a much larger clone lies one base away. The J gene is TRBJ1-2, the V gene TRBV6-6; D possibly corresponds to TRBD1 (5 bases). V was clipped by 4 bases and J by 6 bases, with 15 bases between them. CDR1 MNHNY and CDR2 SVGAGI come from the germline V gene (reference sequence). The CDR3 has 14 residues. The CDR3 reads CASSSRDGGDGYTF. CDR3 in DNA: TGTGCCAGCAGTTCCCGGGACGGGGGAGATGGCTACACCTTC.

In its sample, this clonotype was seen many times. The chain recombines TRBV20-1 with TRBJ1-5, with TRBD1 matching 8 bases. The germline CDR1 and CDR2 sequences are DFQATT and SNEGSKA (reference sequence). J gave up 1 base and V 5 bases, and 4 bases lay outside the gene matches. This CDR3 contains 14 residues. CDR3 sequence reads: CSASDRGSNQPQHF. CDR3 bases: TGCAGTGCTTCCGACAGGGGCAGCAATCAGCCCCAGCATTTT.

The V and J genes are TRBV14 and TRBJ1-1; 9 bases match TRBD1. CDR1 SGHDN and CDR2 FVKESK come from the germline V gene. The V gene end was trimmed by 4 bases and the J gene end by 8 bases; junction bases not matched to a gene: 5. The CDR3 sequence is 13 residues long. CDR3 sequence reads: CASSLTGQGEAFF. CDR3 DNA: TGTGCCAGCAGCCTCACAGGACAGGGGGAAGCTTTCTTT.